The 3 T cell receptor beta chains reported below all come from one sample, sequenced in a study of beta chain features in type 1 diabetes. Expressed TCRB transcripts got sequenced, as all isolated RNA was reverse transcribed. Profiled with immunoSEQ multiplex PCR; TCRdb holds only in-frame clones, not every one. The sample includes about 900,000 clones, 17% seen only once; the top ten take 0.02% to 0.025%. The specimen sequenced was naive CD4+ T cells from blood. All receptors come from a woman aged 18-30 years in good health.

The chain uses TRBV19 and TRBJ1-1; no definite D call. In germline, CDR1 is LNHDA, CDR2 SQIVND (reference sequence). The CDR3 length is 14 residues. With 7 bases removed from V and 4 bases from J, the gap between germline ends came to 16 bases. The CDR3 region is CASTPYNVVTEAFF. CDR3 coding DNA: TGTGCCAGTACCCCGTATAACGTCGTCACTGAAGCTTTCTTT.

This clone was seen a few times. J is TRBJ2-5 and V is TRBV9, with 10 bases fitting TRBD1. The CDR3 length is 15 residues. CDR1 and CDR2 (germline): SGDLS, YYNGEE. Trimming removed 0 bases from V and 5 bases from J; junction bases left unmatched: 4. CDR3 DNA: TGTGCCAGCAGCGTAGGGACAGGGGGTACGGAGACCCAGTACTTC. It codes for CASSVGTGGTETQYF.

This clone was counted between two and nine times. This chain connects TRBV6-5 to TRBJ2-2; 11 bases line up with TRBD2. CDR1 and CDR2 (germline): MNHEY, SVGAGI. There are 16 residues in the CDR3. The trim removed 2 bases at V and 8 bases at J, leaving 7 bases unmatched. CDR3 sequence (DNA): TGTGCCAGCAGTTACGGAGTAGCGGGAGGGCGGGGGGAGCTGTTTTTT. As protein: CASSYGVAGGRGELFF.